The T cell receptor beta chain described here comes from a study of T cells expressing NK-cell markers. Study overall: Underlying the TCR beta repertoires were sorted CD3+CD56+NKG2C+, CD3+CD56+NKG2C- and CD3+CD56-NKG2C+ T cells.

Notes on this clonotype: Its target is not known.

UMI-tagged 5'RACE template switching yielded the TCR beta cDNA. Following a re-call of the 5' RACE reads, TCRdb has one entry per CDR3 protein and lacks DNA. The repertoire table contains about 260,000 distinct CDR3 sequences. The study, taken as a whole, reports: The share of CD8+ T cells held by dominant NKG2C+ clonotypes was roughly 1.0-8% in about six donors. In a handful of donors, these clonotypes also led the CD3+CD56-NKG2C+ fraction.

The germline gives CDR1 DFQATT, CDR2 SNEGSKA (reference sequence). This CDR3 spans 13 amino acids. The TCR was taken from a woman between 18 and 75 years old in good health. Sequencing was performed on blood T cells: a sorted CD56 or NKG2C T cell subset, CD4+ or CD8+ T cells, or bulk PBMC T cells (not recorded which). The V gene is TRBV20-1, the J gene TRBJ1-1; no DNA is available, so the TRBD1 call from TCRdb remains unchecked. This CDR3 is CSADRASNTEAFF.